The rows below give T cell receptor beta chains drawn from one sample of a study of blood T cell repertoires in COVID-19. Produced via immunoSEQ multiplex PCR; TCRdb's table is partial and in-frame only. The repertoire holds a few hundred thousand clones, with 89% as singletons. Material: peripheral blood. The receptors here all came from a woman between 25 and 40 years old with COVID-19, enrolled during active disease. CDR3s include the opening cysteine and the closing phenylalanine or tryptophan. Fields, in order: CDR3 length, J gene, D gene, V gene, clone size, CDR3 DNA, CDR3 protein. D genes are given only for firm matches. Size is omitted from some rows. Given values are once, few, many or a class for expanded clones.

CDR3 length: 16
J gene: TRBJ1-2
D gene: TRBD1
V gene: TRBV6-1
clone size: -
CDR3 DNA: TGTGCCAGCAGTGAACCGGGACAGGGGGCTTACTATGGCTACACCTTC
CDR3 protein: CASSEPGQGAYYGYTF

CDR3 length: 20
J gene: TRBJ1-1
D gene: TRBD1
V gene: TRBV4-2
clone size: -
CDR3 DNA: TGTGCCAGCAGCCCAGTATCAAGGGTGGGAAGACAGGGGGCGAACACTGAAGCTTTCTTT
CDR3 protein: CASSPVSRVGRQGANTEAFF

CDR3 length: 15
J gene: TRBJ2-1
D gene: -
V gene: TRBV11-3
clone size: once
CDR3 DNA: TGTGCCAGCAGCCCCCGTGGGGGGACCTACAATGAGCAGTTCTTC
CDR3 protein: CASSPRGGTYNEQFF

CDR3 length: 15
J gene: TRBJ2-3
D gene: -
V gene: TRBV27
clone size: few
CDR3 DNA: TGTGCCAGCAGTTTATTAGATCAGGAGGGAGATACGCAGTATTTT
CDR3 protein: CASSLLDQEGDTQYF

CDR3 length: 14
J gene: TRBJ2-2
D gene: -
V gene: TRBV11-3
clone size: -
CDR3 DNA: TGTGCCAGCAGCTTAGAAGTCAGCACCGGGGAGCTGTTTTTT
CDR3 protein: CASSLEVSTGELFF

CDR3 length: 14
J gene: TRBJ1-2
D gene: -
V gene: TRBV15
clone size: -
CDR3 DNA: TGTGCCACCAGCAGAGATAGAGGGAGGTATGGCTACACCTTC
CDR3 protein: CATSRDRGRYGYTF

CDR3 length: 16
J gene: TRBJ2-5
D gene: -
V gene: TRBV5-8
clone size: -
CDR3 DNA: TGTGCCAGCAGCTTGGGAAGAGCCGGGATGCCGGAGACCCAGTACTTC
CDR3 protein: CASSLGRAGMPETQYF

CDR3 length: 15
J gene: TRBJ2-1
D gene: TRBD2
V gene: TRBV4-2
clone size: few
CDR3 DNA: TGTGCCAGCAGCCAAGTAGCGGGAAGGTTCGATGAGCAGTTCTTC
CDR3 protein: CASSQVAGRFDEQFF

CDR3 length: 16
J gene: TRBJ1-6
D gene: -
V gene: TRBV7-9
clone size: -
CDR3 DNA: TGTGCCAGCAGCTTAGACAACAGCCTAATTTATTCACCCCTCCACTTT
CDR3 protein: CASSLDNSLIYSPLHF

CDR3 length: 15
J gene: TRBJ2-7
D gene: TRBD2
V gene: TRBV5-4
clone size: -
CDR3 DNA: TGTGCCAGCAGCCCCGGGAGCGGGGGCCTCTACGAGCAGTACTTC
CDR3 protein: CASSPGSGGLYEQYF

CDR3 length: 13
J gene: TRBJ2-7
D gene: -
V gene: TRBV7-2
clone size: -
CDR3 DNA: TGTGCCAGCAGCTTATCGGCAGGGTTCGAGCAGTACTTC
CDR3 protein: CASSLSAGFEQYF

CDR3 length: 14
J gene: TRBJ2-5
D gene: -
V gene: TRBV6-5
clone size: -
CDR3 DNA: TGTGCCAGCAGTTACTCCCGGGGCCAAGAGACCCAGTACTTC
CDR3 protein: CASSYSRGQETQYF

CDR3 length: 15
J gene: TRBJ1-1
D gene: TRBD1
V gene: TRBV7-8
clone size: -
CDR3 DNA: TGTGCCAGCATACGGGACAGGGGACTTCTCACTGAAGCTTTCTTT
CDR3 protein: CASIRDRGLLTEAFF

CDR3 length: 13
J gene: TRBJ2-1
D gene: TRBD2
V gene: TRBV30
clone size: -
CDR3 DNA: TGTGCCCGCTCGGGAGGTGTCTACAATGAGCAGTTCTTC
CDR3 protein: CARSGGVYNEQFF

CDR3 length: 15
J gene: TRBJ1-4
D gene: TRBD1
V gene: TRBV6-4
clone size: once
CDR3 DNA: TGTGCCAGCAGTGGCCAGGGACAGGATACTGAAAAACTGTTTTTT
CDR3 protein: CASSGQGQDTEKLFF

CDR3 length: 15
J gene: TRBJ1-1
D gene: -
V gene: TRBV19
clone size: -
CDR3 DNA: TGTGCCAGTACCTCTCGGGATCTGCGGAACACTGAAGCTTTCTTT
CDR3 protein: CASTSRDLRNTEAFF

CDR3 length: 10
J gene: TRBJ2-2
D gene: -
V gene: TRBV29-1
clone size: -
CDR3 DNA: TGCAGCGTTTTAGCCGGGGAGCTGTTTTTT
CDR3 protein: CSVLAGELFF

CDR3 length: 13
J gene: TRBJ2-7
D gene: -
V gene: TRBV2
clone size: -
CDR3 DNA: TGTGCCAGCTCCTACGGGAACCAGGGGGAGCAGTACTTC
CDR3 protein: CASSYGNQGEQYF

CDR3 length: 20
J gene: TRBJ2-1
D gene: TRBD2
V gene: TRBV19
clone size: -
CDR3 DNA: TGTGCCAGTAGTTCTAACCGAGTCGGGGTAGCGGGAGTTTTCGGAAATGAGCAGTTCTTC
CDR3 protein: CASSSNRVGVAGVFGNEQFF

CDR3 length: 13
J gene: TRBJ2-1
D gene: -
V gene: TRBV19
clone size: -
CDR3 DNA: TGTGCCAGTAGTATATACAGGAACAATGAGCAGTTCTTC
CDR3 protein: CASSIYRNNEQFF

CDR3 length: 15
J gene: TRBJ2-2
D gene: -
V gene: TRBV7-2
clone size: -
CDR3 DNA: TGTGCCAGCAAGATTTTCCAGGGCGCGACCGGGGAGCTGTTTTTT
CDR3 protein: CASKIFQGATGELFF

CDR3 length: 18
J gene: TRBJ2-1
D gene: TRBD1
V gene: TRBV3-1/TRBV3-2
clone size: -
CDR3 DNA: TGTGCCAGCTGCCCCGGGACAGGGAATGTGGGGGCTAGCAATGAGCAGTTCTTC
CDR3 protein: CASCPGTGNVGASNEQFF

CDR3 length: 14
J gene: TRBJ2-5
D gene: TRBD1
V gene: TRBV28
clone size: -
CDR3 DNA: TGTGCCAGCACCGGGTTGAGGGGGCTAGAGACCCAGTACTTC
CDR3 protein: CASTGLRGLETQYF

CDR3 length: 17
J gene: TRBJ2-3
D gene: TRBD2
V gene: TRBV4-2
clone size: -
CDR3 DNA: TGTGCCAGCAGCCAAGAGAAGACTAGCGCCCGCACAGATACGCAGTATTTT
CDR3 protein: CASSQEKTSARTDTQYF

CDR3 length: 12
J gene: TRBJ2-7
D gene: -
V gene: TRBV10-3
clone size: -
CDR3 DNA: TGTGCCATCAGCGAACAGGGCTACGAGCAGTACTTC
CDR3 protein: CAISEQGYEQYF

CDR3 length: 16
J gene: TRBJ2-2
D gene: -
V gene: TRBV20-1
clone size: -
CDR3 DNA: TGCAGTGCTAGTTCCCGGGAACGAACAAACACCGGGGAGCTGTTTTTT
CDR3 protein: CSASSRERTNTGELFF

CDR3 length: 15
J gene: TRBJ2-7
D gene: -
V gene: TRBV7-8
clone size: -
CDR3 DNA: TGTGCCAGCTCCAGGGGTGGTGAGAGCTCCTACGAGCAGTACTTC
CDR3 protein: CASSRGGESSYEQYF

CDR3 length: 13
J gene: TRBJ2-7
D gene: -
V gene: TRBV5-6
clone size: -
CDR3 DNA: TGTGCCAGCAGCTTCGGACCGGGGGTCGAGCAGTACTTC
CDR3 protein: CASSFGPGVEQYF

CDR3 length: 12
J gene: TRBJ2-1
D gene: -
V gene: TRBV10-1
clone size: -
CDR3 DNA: TGCGCCAGCAGTGAGAACAGGATTGCAATGTTCTTC
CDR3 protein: CASSENRIAMFF

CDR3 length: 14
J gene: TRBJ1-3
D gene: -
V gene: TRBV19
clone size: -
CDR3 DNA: TGTGCCAGTAGTATGGGCGTTTCTGGAAACACCATATATTTT
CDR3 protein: CASSMGVSGNTIYF

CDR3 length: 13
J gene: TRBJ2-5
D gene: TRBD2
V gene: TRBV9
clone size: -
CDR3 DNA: TGTGCCAGCAGCGCGGGAGGCCAAGAGACCCAGTACTTC
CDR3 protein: CASSAGGQETQYF

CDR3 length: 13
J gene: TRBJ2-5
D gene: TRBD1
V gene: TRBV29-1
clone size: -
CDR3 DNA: TGCAGCGTGAAACAGGGGAGACAAGAGACCCAGTACTTC
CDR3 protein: CSVKQGRQETQYF

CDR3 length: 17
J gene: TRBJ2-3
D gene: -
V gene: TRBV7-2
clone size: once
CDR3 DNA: TGTGCCAGCAGCCTGCAGGGTGGAGATGCCGGCGCAGATACGCAGTATTTT
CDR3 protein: CASSLQGGDAGADTQYF

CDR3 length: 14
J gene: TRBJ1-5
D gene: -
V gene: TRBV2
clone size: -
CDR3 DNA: TGTGCCAGCAGTAGGGGCAGGGTGGAACAGCCCCAGCATTTT
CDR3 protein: CASSRGRVEQPQHF

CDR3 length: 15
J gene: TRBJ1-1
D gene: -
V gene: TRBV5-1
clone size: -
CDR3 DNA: TGCGCCAGCAGCAGCAAGCTCAGGGCAGACACTGAAGCTTTCTTT
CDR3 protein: CASSSKLRADTEAFF

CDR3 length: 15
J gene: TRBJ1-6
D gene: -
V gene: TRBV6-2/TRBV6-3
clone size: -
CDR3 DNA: TGTGCCAGCAGTTACTCGAGCGGTGGCAGGAGTCCCCTCCACTTT
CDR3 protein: CASSYSSGGRSPLHF

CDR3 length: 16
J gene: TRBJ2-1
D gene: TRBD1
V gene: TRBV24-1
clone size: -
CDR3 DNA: TGTGCCACCAGTGATCGGGACAGGGGTTCGATCAATGAGCAGTTCTTC
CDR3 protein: CATSDRDRGSINEQFF

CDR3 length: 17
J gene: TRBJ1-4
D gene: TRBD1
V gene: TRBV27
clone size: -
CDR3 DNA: TGTGCCAGCAGTTCGGGGGGGGCGGGACAGAGTAATGAAAAACTGTTTTTT
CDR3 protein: CASSSGGAGQSNEKLFF

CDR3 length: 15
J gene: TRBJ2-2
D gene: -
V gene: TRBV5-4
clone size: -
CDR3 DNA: TGTGCCAGCAGCCCGACAGGAACCAGGGTGGGGGAGCTGTTTTTT
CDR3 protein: CASSPTGTRVGELFF

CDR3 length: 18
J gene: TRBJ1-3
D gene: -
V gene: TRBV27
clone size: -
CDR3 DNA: TGTGCCAGCAGTTTAGACACTCCGGGACACAACTCTGGAAACACCATATATTTT
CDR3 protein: CASSLDTPGHNSGNTIYF

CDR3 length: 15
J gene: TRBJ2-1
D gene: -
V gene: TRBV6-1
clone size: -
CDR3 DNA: TGTGCCAGCACCTCAAGGGACTCGCCCCATCATGAGCAGTTCTTC
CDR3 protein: CASTSRDSPHHEQFF

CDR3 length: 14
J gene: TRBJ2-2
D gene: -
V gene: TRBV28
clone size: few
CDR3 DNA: TGTGCCAGCAGGGGGAGCGGGAACACCGGGGAGCTGTTTTTT
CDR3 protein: CASRGSGNTGELFF

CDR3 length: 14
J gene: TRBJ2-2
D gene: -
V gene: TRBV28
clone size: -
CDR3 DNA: TGTGCCAGCAGTTTATCTGTGCGGGGCGGGGAGCTGTTTTTT
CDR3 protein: CASSLSVRGGELFF

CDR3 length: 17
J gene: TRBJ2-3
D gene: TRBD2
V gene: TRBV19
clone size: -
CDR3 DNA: TGTGCCAGCGGCCCGGGACTAGCGGGGGGGCCGGCAGATACGCAGTATTTT
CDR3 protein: CASGPGLAGGPADTQYF

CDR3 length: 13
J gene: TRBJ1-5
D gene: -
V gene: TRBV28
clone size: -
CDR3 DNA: TGTGCCAGCAGTTTGGAGAGGAACCAGCCCCAGCATTTT
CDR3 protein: CASSLERNQPQHF

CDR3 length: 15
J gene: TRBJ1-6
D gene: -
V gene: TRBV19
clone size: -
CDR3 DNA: TGTGCCAGTAGTCCCGGGTCCGGCCCATATTCACCCCTCCACTTT
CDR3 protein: CASSPGSGPYSPLHF

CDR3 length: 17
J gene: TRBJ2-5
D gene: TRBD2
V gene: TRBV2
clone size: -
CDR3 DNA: TGTGCCAGCAGTATACTAGCGGGAGTTCGGCGTCGGGAGACCCAGTACTTC
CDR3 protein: CASSILAGVRRRETQYF

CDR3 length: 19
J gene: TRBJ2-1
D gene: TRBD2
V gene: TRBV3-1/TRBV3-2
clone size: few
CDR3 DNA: TGTGCCAGCAGCCAAGGGGCCCTTAAGACTAGCGGGGTGAAAGGGGAGCAGTTCTTC
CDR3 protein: CASSQGALKTSGVKGEQFF

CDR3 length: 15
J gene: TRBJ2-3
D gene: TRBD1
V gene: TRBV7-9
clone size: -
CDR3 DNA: TGTGCCAGCAGCCCAAGAGACAGGGACACAGATACGCAGTATTTT
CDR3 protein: CASSPRDRDTDTQYF